The 3 T cell receptor beta chains presented below share a single source sample, sequenced in a study of PD-1 blockade in classical Hodgkin lymphoma. Clones were sequenced by immunoSEQ multiplex PCR, and TCRdb holds only the in-frame ones, with some missing. The sample yields approximately 100,000 clones, around 89% seen once. All trial patients relapsed after autologous stem cell transplantation. The sequencing used peripheral blood mononuclear cells (PBMCs), collected before the second cycle of nivolumab. These receptors were collected from a human donor with classical Hodgkin lymphoma.

The chain recombines TRBV30 with TRBJ1-1; 7 nucleotides line up with TRBD1. J was trimmed by 5 bases and V by 0 bases; bases with no gene match: 0. Germline V gives CDR1 GTSNPN, CDR2 SVGIG (reference sequence). The CDR3 has 12 amino acids. The CDR3 DNA is TGTGCCTGGAGTGTACAGGGGACTGAAGCTTTCTTT. Translation: CAWSVQGTEAFF.

This clone was observed once. The J gene is TRBJ2-3, the V gene TRBV29-1; D gene uncertain. The CDR3 sequence is 12 residues long. Trimming took off 4 bases at V and 0 bases at J, with 5 bases between the two ends. The germline V gene encodes CDR1 SQVTM and CDR2 ANQGSEA. Here the CDR3 reads CSVVYSTDTQYF. CDR3 nucleotides: TGCAGCGTTGTTTACAGCACAGATACGCAGTATTTT.

This sequence joins TRBV19 and TRBJ1-1, with unresolved D. Trimming took off 9 bases at V and 4 bases at J, with 15 bases between the two ends. This CDR3 contains 13 residues. Germline CDR1 is LNHDA and CDR2 is SQIVND (reference sequence). Written as DNA, the CDR3 is TGTGCCAGCTGGACTCCGCCGGGCACTGAAGCTTTCTTT. It is translated as CASWTPPGTEAFF. The full variable domain, rest sourced from reference TRBV19 and TRBJ1-1, is DGGITQSPKYLFRKEGQNVTLSCEQNLNHDAMYWYRQDPGQGLRLIYYSQIVNDFQKGDIAEGYSVSREKKESFPLTVTSAQKNPTAFYLCASWTPPGTEAFFGQGTRLTVV.